This T cell receptor beta chain was obtained from a study of blood T cells in healthy people across ages. The CDR3 consists of 14 residues. V lost 0 bases, J lost 6 bases, and 12 bases lay in between. Germline CDR1 WSHSY, CDR2 SAAADI. PCR was performed a second time for about 7 to 12 cycles using a sample-barcoded 5' primer and a J-beta primer mix. TCRdb passed the 5' RACE reads through MiXCR, listing each CDR3 protein once. The sample shows more than 900,000 distinct CDR3 sequences, roughly 24% of them seen only once. These data were also reused for a study on T cells of mothers and their children.

V and J are TRBV10-2 and TRBJ2-7; the D gene is possibly TRBD2 (6 bases). This TCR derives from a girl aged 2 to 9 in good health. The sample was blood. The DNA for the CDR3 is TGCGCCAGCAGTGAGTCGCTAGCGCCCTGCGAGCAGTACTTC. Protein: CASSESLAPCEQYF.